This T cell receptor beta chain came from a study of OX40 agonist ivuxolimab in advanced cancers. Blood specimens came from baseline, cycle 4 day 1, and cycle 7 day 1. Trimming took 4 bases from V and 1 from J, leaving 3 bases between them. The CDR3 has 12 amino acids. Per germline, CDR1 SGHAT and CDR2 FQNNGV. Clones were read by immunoSEQ multiplex PCR, and TCRdb kept only the in-frame ones, dropping some. Of around 51,000 clones detected, around 82% appear once; the ten largest clones hold about 3%. The TCR comes from an adult with an advanced solid tumor such as melanoma, head and neck, liver or kidney cancer. The sequencing here drew on CD4+ or CD8+ T cells sorted from blood, taken in a trial of the OX40 agonist ivuxolimab. The chain links TRBV11-2 to TRBJ2-3; D ambiguous. CDR3 amino acids: CASSSGTDTQYF. In DNA form, the CDR3 reads TGTGCCAGCAGCTCAGGCACAGATACGCAGTATTTT.